This T cell receptor (beta chain) was captured in a study of blood T cells in healthy people across ages. Together with a sample-barcoded 5' primer, a J-beta primer mix was included in a second PCR lasting about 6 to 11 cycles. A template-switch adaptor that had 12 random nucleotides put a tag on each cDNA molecule. TCRdb reprocessed the 5' RACE reads via MiXCR and lists one record per CDR3 protein. Of about 1,500,000 distinct CDR3 sequences listed, 42% are singletons. The CDR3 has 15 amino acids. Looked up from germline, CDR1 is SGHNT and CDR2 is YENEEA. The V gene lost 2 bases and the J gene lost 8 bases, with 13 bases spanning the gap. Donors were healthy Caucasian individuals from Russia aged roughly 6 to 95.

The TCR comes from a woman between 18 and 29 years old in good health. The rearrangement uses TRBV11-3 and TRBJ1-6; D gene uncertain. Sequenced material: blood. The CDR3 here is CASSLTGQTHSPLHF. The CDR3 DNA sequence: TGTGCCAGCAGCTTAACCGGGCAGACACATTCACCCCTCCACTTT.